This T cell receptor beta chain comes out of a study of CD8 T cells in ankylosing spondylitis. Findings and caveats of the study: In the blood and synovial fluid of reactive arthritis, some motif variants had been previously reported. For ankylosing spondylitis blood, a TCR beta motif of roughly 8 highly homologous variants appeared characteristic.

As the method for making TCR beta libraries, quantitative 5'-RACE with molecular barcodes was used. TCRdb processed the 5' RACE reads anew with MiXCR; each CDR3 protein has one entry. The sample yields fewer than 450,000 distinct CDR3 sequences, 17% seen once. This CDR3 is built from 12 residues. In germline, CDR1 is SGHVS, CDR2 FQNEAQ. V shed 2 bases and J shed 10 bases, with 11 bases lying between them. As regards this clonotype: What it binds is not known.

This sequence joins TRBV7-8 and TRBJ1-1; D is uncertain. Material for sequencing was blood, either unsorted or a sorted T cell fraction (not recorded which). The TCR comes from a male donor with ankylosing spondylitis. The CDR3 here is CASSLREVGAFF. The CDR3 DNA is TGTGCCAGCAGCTTACGGGAGGTTGGAGCTTTCTTT.